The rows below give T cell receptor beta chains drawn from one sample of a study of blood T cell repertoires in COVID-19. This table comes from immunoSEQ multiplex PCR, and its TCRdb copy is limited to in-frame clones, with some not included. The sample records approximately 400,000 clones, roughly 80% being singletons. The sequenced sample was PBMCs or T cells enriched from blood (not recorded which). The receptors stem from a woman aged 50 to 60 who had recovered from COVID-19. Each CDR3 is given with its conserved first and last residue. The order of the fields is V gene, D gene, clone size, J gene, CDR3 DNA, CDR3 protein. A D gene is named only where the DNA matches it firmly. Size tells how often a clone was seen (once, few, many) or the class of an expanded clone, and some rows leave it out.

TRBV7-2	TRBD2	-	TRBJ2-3	TGTGCCAGCAGCCCACCCCCGAGATTAGCGGGAGTGTCAGATACGCAGTATTTT	CASSPPPRLAGVSDTQYF
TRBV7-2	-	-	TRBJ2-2	TGTGCCAGCAGCGTACAGGGACCTCCTACCGGGGAGCTGTTTTTT	CASSVQGPPTGELFF
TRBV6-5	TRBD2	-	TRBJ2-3	TGTGCCAGCAGACTAGCGGGAGGAGGAGGTACGCAGTATTTT	CASRLAGGGGTQYF
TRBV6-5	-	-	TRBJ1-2	TGTGCCAGCAGTTACTCGGGCAGGGCCACCTTC	CASSYSGRATF
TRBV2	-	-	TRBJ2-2	TGTGCCAGCAGTGGGGTCAGGTCGGACACCGGGGAGCTGTTTTTT	CASSGVRSDTGELFF
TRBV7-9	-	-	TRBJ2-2	TGTGCCAGCAGCCCGCGGACTGCGGGCACCGGGGAGCTGTTTTTT	CASSPRTAGTGELFF
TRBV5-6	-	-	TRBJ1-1	TGTGCCAGCAGCTTCTGGACCGGAGCGGGGGGTATTGAAGCTTTCTTT	CASSFWTGAGGIEAFF
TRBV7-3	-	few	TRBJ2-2	TGTGCCAGCAGCTTCCTCACGGGGAGCGAGGGTACCGGGGAGCTGTTTTTT	CASSFLTGSEGTGELFF
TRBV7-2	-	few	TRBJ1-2	TGTGCCAGCAGCTTAGTCGACTATGGCTACACCTTC	CASSLVDYGYTF
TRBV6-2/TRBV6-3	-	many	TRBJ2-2	TGTGCCAGCAGTTACCCTGTGGGGCGGAAGATGAACACCGGGGAGCTGTTTTTT	CASSYPVGRKMNTGELFF
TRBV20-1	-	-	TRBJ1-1	TGCAGTGCTAGACAGAACACTGAAGCTTTCTTT	CSARQNTEAFF
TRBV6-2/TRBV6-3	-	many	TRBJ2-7	TGTGCCAGCAGCCTCAGGGTGGACCCCTACGAGCAGTACTTC	CASSLRVDPYEQYF
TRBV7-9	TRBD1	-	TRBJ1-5	TGTGCCAGCAGCCTGACAGGGGGGAGCAATCAGCCCCAGCATTTT	CASSLTGGSNQPQHF
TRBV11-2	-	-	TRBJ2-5	TGTGCCAGCAGCTTAGATTCGGCAGGCTGGAGGGAGACCCAGTACTTC	CASSLDSAGWRETQYF
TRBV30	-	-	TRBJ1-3	TGTGCCTGGAGTCTGGGGAGCTCTGGAAACACCATATATTTT	CAWSLGSSGNTIYF
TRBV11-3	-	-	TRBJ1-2	TGTGCCAGCAGCTACGATTCGCTATTCGGCTACACCTTC	CASSYDSLFGYTF
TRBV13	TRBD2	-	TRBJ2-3	TGTGCCAGCAGCTTAGGAGCGGGGGGGCCAACAGATACGCAGTATTTT	CASSLGAGGPTDTQYF
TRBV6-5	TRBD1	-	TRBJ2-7	TGTGCCAGCAGTCGTACCGACAGGGGAACCTACGAGCAGTACTTC	CASSRTDRGTYEQYF
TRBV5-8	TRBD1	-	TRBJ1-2	TGTGCCAGCAGCTTGAGGAGACAGGGGAGCTATGGCTACACCTTC	CASSLRRQGSYGYTF
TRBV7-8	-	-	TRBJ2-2	TGTGCCAGCAGCTCCAGGGGAAGCACCGGGGAGCTGTTTTTT	CASSSRGSTGELFF
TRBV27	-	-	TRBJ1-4	TGTGCCAGCAACCTCAGATCTAATGAAAAACTGTTTTTT	CASNLRSNEKLFF
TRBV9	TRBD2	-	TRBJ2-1	TGTGCCAGCTCCCCGGGCCGGGAGGGGTACAATGAGCAGTTCTTC	CASSPGREGYNEQFF
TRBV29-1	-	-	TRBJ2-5	TGCAGCGCTGACTCGTCACTCCAAGAGACCCAGTACTTC	CSADSSLQETQYF
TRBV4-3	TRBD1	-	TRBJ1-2	TGCGCCAGCAGCCAAGCAGGGGGCCCCTATGGCTACACCTTC	CASSQAGGPYGYTF
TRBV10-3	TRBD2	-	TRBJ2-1	TGTGCCATCAGCCCGGAGACTAGCGGGGAGCAGTTCTTC	CAISPETSGEQFF
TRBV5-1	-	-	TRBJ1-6	TGCGCCAGCAGCTTGAGTCCAGGGTCGGCACCCCTCCACTTT	CASSLSPGSAPLHF
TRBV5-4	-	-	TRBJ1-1	TGTGCCAGCAGCTTACAGGGCATGAACACTGAAGCTTTCTTT	CASSLQGMNTEAFF
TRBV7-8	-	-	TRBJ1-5	TGTGCCAGCAGCTCACGGGGGGGGATCAATCAGCCCCAGCATTTT	CASSSRGGINQPQHF
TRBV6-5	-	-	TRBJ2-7	TGTGCCAGTAGTCGGGACTTATTGGTAGAGCAGTACTTC	CASSRDLLVEQYF
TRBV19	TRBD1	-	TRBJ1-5	TGTGCCAGCCATAGGACAGGGGCCGGGAGCGGGGCCAATCAGCCCCAGCATTTT	CASHRTGAGSGANQPQHF
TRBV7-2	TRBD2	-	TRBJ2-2	TGTGCCAGCAGCTGGACTAGCGGAAGGAACACCGGGGAGCTGTTTTTT	CASSWTSGRNTGELFF
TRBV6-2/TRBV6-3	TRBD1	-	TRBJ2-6	TGTGCCAGCAGTTACCCCCGGGACAGACCCTCTGGGGCCAACGTCCTGACTTTC	CASSYPRDRPSGANVLTF
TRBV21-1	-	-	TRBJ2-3	TGTGCCAGCAGATTGGGGAAAGGGGGTGAGGCAGATACGCAGTATTTT	CASRLGKGGEADTQYF
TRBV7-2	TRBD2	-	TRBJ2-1	TGTGCCAGCAGCTCTACGGGACTAGCCTATTACAATGAGCAGTTCTTC	CASSSTGLAYYNEQFF
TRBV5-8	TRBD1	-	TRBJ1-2	TGTGCCAGCAGCGCCGGACAGGACTATGGCTACACCTTC	CASSAGQDYGYTF